This TCR beta chain was profiled in a study of blood T cell repertoires in COVID-19. Overall study: COVID-19 samples, acute and convalescent, were from the United States, Italy and Spain.

Clones were sequenced by immunoSEQ multiplex PCR, and TCRdb holds only the in-frame ones, with some missing. This sample has about 370,000 clones; 80% to 90% occur once, and the top ten carry about 3%. Seattle patients were enrolled while actively infected and followed longitudinally. The CDR3 covers 15 residues. Sequenced: peripheral blood. The chain employs TRBV21-1 and TRBJ2-3; the D call in the table, TRBD2, was not verified against the DNA. TRBV21-1 is classified as a pseudogene. The origin of this receptor is a woman under 40 with COVID-19, enrolled during active disease. CDR3 coding DNA: TGTGCCAGCAGCAAAGGGGAGAGCCACACAGATACGCAGTATTTT. Protein product: CASSKGESHTDTQYF.